This entry describes one T cell receptor beta chain. Its antigen is unknown. No much larger clone exists at a distance of one base, and base qualities are not known. The data originate from a study of cytomegalovirus exposure and HLA in healthy donors (dated by TCRdb to 2016 to 2017). Regarding the study in general: In an earlier analysis of under 750 of the donors, 276 Gb of sequence data and about 110 million unique TCR beta sequences from 180 million or so T cells were reported. Roughly 300 gigabases of sequencing data and 70 million to 95 million unique TCR sequences made up an early release that covered 640 HLA-typed donors. Among the roughly 430 genotyped donors, under 90% belonged to the genetic ancestry cluster associated with self-reported Caucasian donors. The study aimed to test whether signatures of past pathogen exposure could be identified by cataloging public T cell receptors. The study profiled the T cell repertoires of 550 to 700 subjects by immunosequencing and related them to cytomegalovirus serostatus. In addition to the first cohort of 500 to 850 subjects, a separate validation cohort of under 150 different subjects was used. To predict cytomegalovirus infection status, the study combined high-throughput TCR immunosequencing, statistical association of individual TCRs with disease status, and machine learning. A later analysis re-examined previously published TCR beta repertoires from hundreds of donors and added high-resolution HLA genotyping to investigate patterns of TCR occurrence. Rather than drawing on any new phenotypic data, the later analysis identified candidate immune exposures from TCR beta sequences and the way those sequences occurred across donors. An earlier analysis of 587 of the donors used high-throughput TCR beta sequencing to judge whether each TCR beta V gene segment behaved as functional or pseudogenic. Donor age, sex, ethnicity and CMV serostatus were collected together with the repertoire data. In a later genetic analysis, genome-wide SNP genotypes for about three fifths of the roughly 670 donors were used, and that subset was treated as a discovery cohort. All discovery cohort repertoires had been generated on a single sequencing platform. Both class I and class II loci were covered by HLA typing, at four-digit resolution. Typing coverage differed by locus: A, B, C, DRB1 and DQB1 were typed in about 629-640 donors, DQA1 in 500 to 550, DPA1 in approximately 610, and DPB1 in just under 480. Several DR-DQ haplotypes were handled as single units for association and clustering because linkage in the cohort was strong. On average, around 240,000 unique TCR beta nucleotide sequences were sequenced per donor among roughly 430 genotyped donors of the cohort, with 15% to 20% of those sequences being non-productive. Study-level results and caveats: The authors suggested that the approach could potentially be extended to other disease states and immunological phenotypes. Several of the top co-occurrence clusters appeared to be linked to parvovirus B19, influenza, CMV and Epstein-Barr virus, according to a later analysis. A later genetic analysis reported fewer N-insertions in productive TCRs among donors in an Asian-associated ancestry cluster than the roughly 640-donor mean. A few of the identified cytomegalovirus-associated TCR beta chains were confirmed in vitro to be specific for cytomegalovirus antigens. A further reported finding was that TCR beta sequences accurately predicted the HLA-A and HLA-B alleles for most subjects in the first cohort. The sequencing pipeline was judged likely to have produced a cluster of highly shared sequence variants as a technical artifact. Because some donors lacked HLA typing at each locus, the association tests relied only on the typed subset. Specific HLA alleles were associated with roughly 16,000 TCR beta sequences at a false discovery rate of 0.05 in a later analysis. The cohort was sequenced for TCR beta chains only, and without alpha or paired-chain data the features that could be detected were limited. A later analysis found that HLA-associated TCR beta chains were more clonally expanded and had lower generation probabilities than equally common non-associated chains. The only immune exposure information available for the cohort was CMV serostatus. When HLA alleles, especially DR and DQ, strongly co-occurred, attributing TCR associations to individual alleles was difficult. While some public TCRs were present in many individuals, most TCR sequences turned up only very rarely across donors. Linkage disequilibrium might explain the correlated functional status among segregating V segments, but an unknown experimental factor could not be ruled out. A later analysis found that most CMV-associated TCR beta chains appeared HLA-restricted, with HLA associations seemingly driven largely by CMV exposure. Because counts were too low, more than 15 rarely observed V segments, including chromosome 9 orphons, were left out of the earlier analysis of approximately 500 of the donors. Cytomegalovirus status was reported to be diagnosed by the classifier with high specificity and sensitivity in both the original and validation cohorts. Sequencing depth was assumed to be roughly uniform across donors in the presence/absence analyses, though that assumption may not hold. The study listed 150 to 200 TCR beta chains as associated with cytomegalovirus. V-gene and J-gene trimming of TCR beta chains was associated with a missense DCLRE1C variant in a later genetic analysis, and the association was replicated in an independent cohort. In an earlier analysis of around 500 of the donors, most TCR beta V segments appeared in productive rearrangements about 87% or about 30% of the time, broadly matching IMGT annotations. Some IMGT-functional V segments, including TRBV6-2 and TRBV6-3, could not be distinguished by the 87-base-pair reads and were therefore excluded. In a later analysis, the rate of TCR association differed among HLA loci, with DRB1 alleles having the most associated TCRs and HLA-C alleles having the fewest.

Library prep was done by the immunoSEQ multiplex PCR assay. For the multiplex PCR, a mixture combining 60 forward primers for TCR Vbeta segments and 13 reverse primers for TCR Jbeta segments was used. The CDR3 region of rearranged TCR beta genes was amplified from genomic DNA with a multiplex PCR assay. Amplified TCR beta libraries were sequenced as 87-base-pair reads on the Illumina HiSeq System. The study's own analysis went as follows. In a later analysis, roughly 80 million unique TCR beta chains were counted across the roughly 610 repertoires, and roughly 11 million of these chains were shared by at least two donors. Raw reads were error-corrected and collapsed into unique sequences by a nearest-neighbor algorithm in which closely related sequences were merged to remove PCR and sequencing errors. Alignment of CDR3 sequences to IMGT reference sequences was used to assign V, D and J gene segments. For a sequence to be retained, a match of at least six nucleotides was required to both a V gene segment and a J gene segment. A rearrangement was called productive if the CDR3 had no stop codons and remained in frame with V and J, and every other rearrangement was called non-productive. Following IMGT convention, CDR3 was defined as the stretch from the second conserved V-encoded cysteine up to the conserved J-encoded phenylalanine. The earlier analysis of some 600 of the donors excluded sequences that lacked an unambiguous match to a single V gene segment. An earlier analysis of about 590 of the donors classified V segments as functional when productive rearrangements were above 56.7% and as segregating when the standard deviation between donors was above 5%. A statistical classification framework was built for diagnosing cytomegalovirus status from the catalog of TCR beta chain sequences. A later analysis assigned V and J genes by comparing TCR nucleotide sequences with IMGT/GENE-DB human TR gene sequences. In a later analysis, CDR3 sequences and most-parsimonious VDJ recombination scenarios were assigned using the TCRdist pipeline. In a later analysis, each TCR beta chain was defined by its CDR3 amino acid sequence together with its V-gene family, and reads lacking a unique V-gene family were excluded. In a later analysis, 450 to 600 highly shared, low-generation-probability nucleotide sequences were removed to address suspected cross-contamination and a sequencing artifact. In a later analysis, a clonal expansion index for each public chain was calculated from normalized within-repertoire ranks of inferred template counts. In a later analysis, generation probabilities were computed using a VDJ recombination model fitted to out-of-frame rearrangements, and the results were checked against IGoR. Hypergeometric tests were used in a later analysis to score TCR-TCR, TCR-HLA and TCR-CMV co-occurrence, with a repertoire-size bias correction applied to the TCR pairs. To estimate false discovery rates, a later analysis permuted the HLA or CMV assignments 20 times. In a later analysis, co-occurring TCRs were grouped using DBSCAN, with TCRdist sequence similarity added in when clustering inside HLA-allele-positive subsets. Co-occurrence clustering excluded repertoires with fewer than 30,000 or more than 120,000 public chains, plus five with anomalous nucleotide sharing. TCRdb took this table from immuneACCESS and kept in-frame rearrangements with V and J called. Such tables lack part of the clones; where checked against another copy, unresolved V genes explain under half of the gap, and the rest is unexplained. The DNA gave D and trimming, while V, J and clone size come from that table. This sample holds over 150,000 clones; around three quarters were observed only once. The ten biggest clones cover under 0.85% of the sample.

Trimming accounts for 4 bases at V and 8 bases at J, while the number of junction bases matched to no gene is 9. Looking up the germline V gene yields CDR1 SGHTA and CDR2 FQGTGA. From its cysteine to its phenylalanine, the CDR3 spans 17 amino acids. The DNA shown is the 51-base CDR3, in frame from base 1. The cohort comprised around 700 healthy bone marrow donors. Cohort members were all nominally healthy when sampled, although unrecorded immune exposures were likely present. The donor tested CMV seronegative, placing the donor among the roughly 350 seronegative members of the cohort. Each donor provided a peripheral blood sample, and peripheral blood mononuclear cells were used for TCR beta sequencing. The Qiagen DNeasy Blood Extraction Kit was used to extract genomic DNA from the blood cell samples.

Sequencing was carried out using PBMCs. The rearrangement joined TRBV7-3 to TRBJ2-1; the central 15 bases match TRBD2. This clonotype was sampled from a boy aged 10-17 years in good health and CMV-seronegative. The DNA sequence is TGTGCCAGCAGCTCCCGGACTAGCGGGAGGGGCATTGATGAGCAGTTCTTC. Its protein product is CASSSRTSGRGIDEQFF. Full variable domain (CDR3 extended with the reference TRBV7-3 and TRBJ2-1 proteins): GAGVSQTPSNKVTEKGKYVELRCDPISGHTALYWYRQSLGQGPEFLIYFQGTGAADDSGLPNDRFFAVRPEGSVSTLKIQRTERGDSAVYLCASSSRTSGRGIDEQFFGPGTRLTVL.